The T cell receptor beta chain described here comes from a study of shared clonotypes between healthy human individuals. The germline V gene encodes CDR1 SGHRS and CDR2 YFSETQ. The CDR3 loop spans 17 amino acids. V lost 6 bases, J lost 3 bases, and 14 bases stayed unmatched. The table came from immunoSEQ multiplex PCR; TCRdb's copy has only in-frame clones and leaves some out. The table records more than 400,000 clones, around 73% of them present only once. This receptor was identified in a middle-aged woman in good health. Some clones in this sample may be carry-over from other donors' samples. Sequencing was performed on PBMCs. The gene calls are TRBV5-1 and TRBJ2-5, with 10 bases aligning to TRBD2. CDR3 DNA sequence: TGCGCCAGCAACGCTAGCGGGAGTTATCCGAGAGAAGAGACCCAGTACTTC. Its protein product is CASNASGSYPREETQYF.